The entry below describes one T cell receptor (beta chain). The clone's antigen remains unknown. No clone much larger than this one lies a single base away; base qualities are absent. The CDR3 runs 14 amino acids, cysteine and phenylalanine included. Here the CDR3 DNA is all that survives: 42 bases in frame from base 1. V ends up 5 bases short and J 4 bases short, with an unmatched junction base count of 5. From the germline V gene, CDR1 is MNHEY and CDR2 is SVGAGI. The data belong to a study of cytomegalovirus exposure and HLA in healthy donors (dated by TCRdb to 2017 to 2019). With regard to the full study: According to an earlier analysis of 587 of the donors, about 179 million T cells yielded 90 million to 140 million unique TCR beta sequences and 276 Gb of sequence data. An early release covering about 600 HLA-typed donors comprised approximately 290 gigabases of sequencing data and about 90 million unique TCR sequences. Of the approximately 400 genotyped donors, roughly 76% were placed in the genetic ancestry cluster associated with self-reported Caucasian donors. The study aimed to test whether cataloging public T cell receptors could reveal signatures of past pathogen exposure. The T cell repertoires of under 700 subjects were profiled by immunosequencing and related to cytomegalovirus serostatus. Along with the roughly 700-subject first cohort, a separate validation cohort of more than 90 different subjects was used. To predict cytomegalovirus infection status, the study brought together high-throughput TCR immunosequencing, statistical association of individual TCRs with disease status, and machine learning. A later analysis re-examined previously published TCR beta repertoires from more than 550 donors and added high-resolution HLA genotyping to investigate patterns of TCR occurrence. Rather than using new phenotypic data, the later analysis identified candidate immune exposures from TCR beta sequences and from how often those sequences occurred across donors. An earlier analysis of 587 of the donors used high-throughput TCR beta sequencing to judge whether each TCR beta V gene segment behaved as functional or pseudogenic. Donor age, sex, ethnicity and CMV serostatus were collected together with the repertoire data. A later genetic analysis took genome-wide SNP genotypes for about 55% of the roughly 700 donors and used that subset as a discovery cohort. Every repertoire in the discovery cohort had been generated on one and the same sequencing platform. Class I and class II HLA loci were covered by the typing at four-digit resolution. Typing coverage differed by locus: A, B, C, DRB1 and DQB1 were typed in about 629-630 donors, DQA1 in 522, DPA1 in around 580, and DPB1 in roughly 450. Roughly 5 DR-DQ haplotypes were treated as single units for association and clustering because of strong linkage in the cohort. Among roughly 400 genotyped donors of the cohort, an average of 235,054 unique TCR beta nucleotide sequences were sequenced per donor, 15% to 20% of them non-productive.

The cohort comprised around 700 healthy bone marrow donors. At the time of sampling, all cohort members were nominally healthy, though unrecorded immune exposures were likely present. The donor tested CMV seronegative, placing the donor among the roughly 340 seronegative members of the cohort. A peripheral blood sample was collected from each donor, and TCR beta sequencing was performed on peripheral blood mononuclear cells. Genomic DNA was extracted from the blood cell samples with the Qiagen DNeasy Blood Extraction Kit. Points the paper makes about the study in general: The only immune exposure information available for the cohort was CMV serostatus. Several of the top co-occurrence clusters appeared to be linked to parvovirus B19, influenza, CMV and Epstein-Barr virus, according to a later analysis. Most TCR sequences were seen in very few donors, while some public TCRs were found in many individuals. A later genetic analysis associated a missense DCLRE1C variant with V-gene and J-gene trimming of TCR beta chains, and an independent cohort replicated the association. In the study, 150 to 200 TCR beta chains were listed as associated with cytomegalovirus. When HLA alleles, especially DR and DQ, strongly co-occurred, attributing TCR associations to individual alleles was difficult. A further reported finding was that TCR beta sequences accurately predicted the HLA-A and HLA-B alleles for most subjects in the first cohort. Three of the identified cytomegalovirus-associated TCR beta chains were confirmed in vitro to be specific for cytomegalovirus antigens. A later analysis found that HLA-associated TCR beta chains were more clonally expanded and had lower generation probabilities than equally common non-associated chains. Because HLA typing was unavailable for some donors at each locus, only the typed subset was used in association tests. In a later genetic analysis, fewer N-insertions in productive TCRs were reported among donors in an Asian-associated ancestry cluster than the roughly 670-donor mean. In a later analysis, some 18,000 TCR beta sequences were associated with specific HLA alleles at a false discovery rate of 0.05. In a later analysis, TCR association rates were found to vary across HLA loci, with the most associated TCRs seen for DRB1 alleles and the fewest for HLA-C alleles. Because counts were too low, seventeen rarely observed V segments, including chromosome 9 orphons, were excluded from the earlier analysis of some 590 of the donors. The authors suggested that the approach could potentially be generalized to other disease states and immunological phenotypes. A group of highly shared sequence variants was considered likely to be a technical artifact of the sequencing pipeline. Linkage disequilibrium might explain the correlated functional status among segregating V segments, but an unknown experimental factor could not be excluded. In both the original and validation cohorts, the classifier was reported to diagnose cytomegalovirus status with high specificity and sensitivity. Some IMGT-functional V segments, including TRBV6-2 and TRBV6-3, could not be told apart with the 87-base-pair reads, so those segments were excluded. In this cohort, only TCR beta chains were sequenced, and detectable features were limited by the absence of alpha or paired-chain data. Sequencing depth was assumed to be roughly uniform across donors in the presence/absence analyses, though that assumption may not hold. Most CMV-associated TCR beta chains appeared to be HLA-restricted in a later analysis, and the HLA associations seemed to be driven largely by CMV exposure. In an earlier analysis of more than 450 of the donors, most TCR beta V segments were observed in productive rearrangements about 87% or about 30% of the time, broadly matching IMGT annotations.

Library construction relied on the immunoSEQ multiplex PCR assay. The multiplex PCR relied on a mix of 60 forward primers for TCR Vbeta segments and 13 reverse primers for TCR Jbeta segments. The CDR3 region of rearranged TCR beta genes was amplified from genomic DNA with a multiplex PCR assay. The amplified TCR beta libraries were sequenced on the Illumina HiSeq System as 87-base-pair reads. For the original study's pipeline: In a later analysis, tens of millions of unique TCR beta chains were counted across the 650 to 750 repertoires, and roughly 10 million of these chains were shared by at least two donors. A nearest-neighbor algorithm error-corrected the raw reads and collapsed the reads into unique sequences, merging closely related sequences to remove PCR and sequencing errors. V, D and J gene segments were assigned by aligning CDR3 sequences to IMGT reference sequences. Each retained sequence needed at least a six-nucleotide match to both a V gene segment and a J gene segment. A rearrangement counted as productive if the CDR3 had no stop codons and remained in frame with V and J, and every other rearrangement counted as non-productive. CDR3 was defined according to IMGT convention as the region running from the second conserved V-encoded cysteine to the conserved J-encoded phenylalanine. In an earlier analysis of more than 550 of the donors, sequences lacking an unambiguous match to a single V gene segment were excluded. In an earlier analysis of roughly 500 of the donors, V segments were called functional above 56.7% productive rearrangements and were called segregating when the between-donor standard deviation exceeded 5%. A statistical classification framework was built for diagnosing cytomegalovirus status from the catalog of TCR beta chain sequences. In a later analysis, V and J genes were assigned by comparing TCR nucleotide sequences against IMGT/GENE-DB human TR gene sequences. A later analysis assigned CDR3 sequences and most-parsimonious VDJ recombination scenarios with the TCRdist pipeline. In a later analysis, each TCR beta chain was defined by its CDR3 amino acid sequence together with its V-gene family, and reads without a unique V-gene family were excluded. In a later analysis, 450 to 600 highly shared, low-generation-probability nucleotide sequences were removed to address suspected cross-contamination and a sequencing artifact. In a later analysis, a clonal expansion index was calculated for each public chain from normalized within-repertoire ranks of inferred template counts. Generation probabilities in a later analysis came from a VDJ recombination model fitted to out-of-frame rearrangements, and those results were checked against IGoR. In a later analysis, TCR-TCR, TCR-HLA and TCR-CMV co-occurrence was scored with hypergeometric tests, and a repertoire-size bias correction was applied to TCR pairs. In a later analysis, false discovery rates were estimated by permuting HLA or CMV assignments 20 times. In a later analysis, co-occurring TCRs were grouped using DBSCAN, and TCRdist sequence similarity was added for clustering within HLA-allele-positive subsets. Repertoires with fewer than 30,000 or more than 120,000 public chains were left out of co-occurrence clustering, as were roughly five repertoires with anomalous nucleotide sharing. TCRdb's version of the immuneACCESS table is confined to in-frame rearrangements and falls short of the full clone set. An unresolved V gene accounts for under half of the shortfall where checked; the remainder is of unknown origin. D and trimming were read from the DNA, whereas the V and J calls and clone size are those reported in that table. The sample table records 99,000 or so clones; about 83% of these occur just once. The top ten hold 6.1% of the sample.

This sequence was found in a young man in good health and CMV-seronegative. The material sequenced was PBMCs. The chain couples TRBV6-5 to TRBJ2-3; 8 central bases correspond to TRBD2. The CDR3 protein sequence reads: CASSTGTRPDTQYF. In nucleotide form, the sequence is TGTGCCAGCAGTACCGGGACTAGACCAGATACGCAGTATTTT.